The entry below gives a single T cell receptor beta chain sequence along with its context. Its antigen is unidentified. This CDR3 spans 15 amino acids. Unmatched junction bases numbered 5, after V lost 3 bases and J lost 5 bases. The germline CDR1 and CDR2 sequences are GTSNPN and SVGIG (reference sequence). These data originate in a study of neoadjuvant nivolumab and ipilimumab in lung cancer. General study points: Pretherapy blood TCR richness correlated positively with resected tumor richness.

Libraries were prepared by immunoSEQ multiplex PCR; TCRdb keeps only in-frame clonotypes and omits some of them. The sample has roughly 13,000 clones; 90% to 97% are singletons. The chain is built from TRBV30 and TRBJ2-3; 13 nucleotides agree with TRBD2. The material was peripheral blood, obtained after neoadjuvant nivolumab, alone or with ipilimumab, at or shortly before surgery. This TCR was recovered from an adult with non-small cell lung cancer. This CDR3 is CAWRGLAGRVDTQYF. In DNA, the CDR3 is TGTGCCTGGAGGGGACTAGCGGGACGGGTAGATACGCAGTATTTT.